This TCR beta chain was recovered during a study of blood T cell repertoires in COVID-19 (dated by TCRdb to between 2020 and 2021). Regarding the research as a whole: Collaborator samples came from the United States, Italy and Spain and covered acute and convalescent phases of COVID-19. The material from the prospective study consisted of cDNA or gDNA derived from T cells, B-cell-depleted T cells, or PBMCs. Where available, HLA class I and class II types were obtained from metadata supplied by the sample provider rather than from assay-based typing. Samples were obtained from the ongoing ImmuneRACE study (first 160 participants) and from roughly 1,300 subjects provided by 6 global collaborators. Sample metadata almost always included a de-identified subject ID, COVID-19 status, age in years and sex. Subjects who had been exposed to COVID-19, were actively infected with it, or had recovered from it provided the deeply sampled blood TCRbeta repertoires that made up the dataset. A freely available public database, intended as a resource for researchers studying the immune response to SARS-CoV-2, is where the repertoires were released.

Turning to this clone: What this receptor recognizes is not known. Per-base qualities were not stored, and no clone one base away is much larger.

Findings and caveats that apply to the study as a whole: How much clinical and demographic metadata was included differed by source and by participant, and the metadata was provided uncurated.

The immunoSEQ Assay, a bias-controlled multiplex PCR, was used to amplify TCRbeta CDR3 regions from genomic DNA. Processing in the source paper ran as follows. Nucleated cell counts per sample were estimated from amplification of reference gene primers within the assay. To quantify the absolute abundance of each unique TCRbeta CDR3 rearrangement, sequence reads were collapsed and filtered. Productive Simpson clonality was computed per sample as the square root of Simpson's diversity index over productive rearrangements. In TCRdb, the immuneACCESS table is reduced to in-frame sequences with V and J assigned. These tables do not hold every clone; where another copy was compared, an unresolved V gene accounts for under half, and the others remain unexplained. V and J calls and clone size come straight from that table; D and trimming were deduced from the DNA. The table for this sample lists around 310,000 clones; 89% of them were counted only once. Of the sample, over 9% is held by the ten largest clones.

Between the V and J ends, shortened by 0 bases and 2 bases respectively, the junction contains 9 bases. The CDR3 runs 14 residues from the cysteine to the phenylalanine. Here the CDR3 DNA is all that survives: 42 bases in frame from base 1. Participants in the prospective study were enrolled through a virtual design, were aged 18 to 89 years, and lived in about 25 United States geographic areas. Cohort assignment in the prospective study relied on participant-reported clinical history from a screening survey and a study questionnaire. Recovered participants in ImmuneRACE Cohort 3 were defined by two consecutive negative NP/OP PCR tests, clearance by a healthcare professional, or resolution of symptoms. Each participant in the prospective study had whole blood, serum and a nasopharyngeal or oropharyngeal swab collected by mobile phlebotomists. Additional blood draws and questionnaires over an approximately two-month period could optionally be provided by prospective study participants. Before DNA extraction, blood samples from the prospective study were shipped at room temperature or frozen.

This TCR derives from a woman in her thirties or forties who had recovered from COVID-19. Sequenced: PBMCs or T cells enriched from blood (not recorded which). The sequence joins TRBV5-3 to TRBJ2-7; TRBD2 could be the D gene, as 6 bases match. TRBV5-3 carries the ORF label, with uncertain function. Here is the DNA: TGTGCCAGAAGCTTGGGGGGGGACCCCTACGAGCAGTACTTC. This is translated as CARSLGGDPYEQYF.